What follows describes a single T cell receptor beta chain. Antigen: not known. The sample belongs to a study of cytomegalovirus exposure and HLA in healthy donors. Findings and caveats of the study: In a later analysis, V- and J-gene trimming of beta chains associated with a DCLRE1C missense variant, replicated independently.

The PCR had 60 Vbeta and 13 Jbeta primers. The repertoire was sequenced with immunoSEQ multiplex PCR; TCRdb's copy has only in-frame clones and lacks some. The table has approximately 190,000 clones, 85% to 90% seen once. V lost 11 bases, J lost 7 bases, and 10 bases stayed unmatched. The germline V gene encodes CDR1 LNHDA and CDR2 SQIVND (reference sequence). The CDR3 sequence is 12 residues long. The specimen was PBMCs. This clonotype originated in a man aged 30 to 45 in good health and CMV-seronegative. J is TRBJ2-7 and V is TRBV19; 8 bases agree with TRBD2. The CDR3 bases are TGTGCCTCAACCAGTCCGGGAGGGGAGCAGTACTTC. Its translation is CASTSPGGEQYF.